Listed below are T cell receptor beta chains from one sample, sequenced in a study of cytomegalovirus exposure and HLA in healthy donors. The method was immunoSEQ multiplex PCR; TCRdb's version includes in-frame clones alone and lacks a portion of them. The table records about 140,000 clones, roughly four fifths of them present only once. What was sequenced was PBMCs. These receptors originate from a woman in her forties or fifties in good health and CMV-seronegative. Both conserved end residues are part of each CDR3. D genes are given only for firm matches. Clone size, where shown, is once, few, many, or a class for clones that have expanded.

V	size	J	D	DNA	CDR3
TRBV15	few	TRBJ2-5	TRBD2	TGTGCCACCAGCAGAGATCGGTCTAGCGGGGAGACCCAGTACTTC	CATSRDRSSGETQYF
TRBV7-7	-	TRBJ2-5	TRBD2	TGTGCTAGCAGCTTAAGTATAACTAGCGGGGGATTTAGACTCCAAGAGACCCAGTACTTC	CASSLSITSGGFRLQETQYF
TRBV29-1	-	TRBJ1-3	-	TGCAGCGTTGCGTTCAGGATTGGAAACACCATATATTTT	CSVAFRIGNTIYF
TRBV10-3	few	TRBJ2-5	-	TGTGCCATCAACCGGGGACTGAGGGAGACCCAGTACTTC	CAINRGLRETQYF
TRBV2	-	TRBJ2-7	-	TGTGCCAGCAGTTCCCAGGGAGGTGTCGTCGAGCAGTACTTC	CASSSQGGVVEQYF
TRBV4-1	-	TRBJ2-1	-	TGCGCCAGCAGCCAAGAAGGGGGACAACTCAGGGCTGGCTACAATGAGCAGTTCTTC	CASSQEGGQLRAGYNEQFF
TRBV30	-	TRBJ2-7	-	TGTGCCTGGACAGGGGTCTCCTACGAGCAGTACTTC	CAWTGVSYEQYF
TRBV10-1	-	TRBJ2-2	-	TGCGCCAGCAGTGACTCCGGGGAGCTGTTTTTT	CASSDSGELFF
TRBV9	few	TRBJ1-2	TRBD1	TGTGCCAGCAGCGTCGGACAGGGTTGGGTCTATGGCTACACCTTC	CASSVGQGWVYGYTF
TRBV15	-	TRBJ2-5	-	TGTGCCACCAGCAGAGCCCGTGTGGGCGGGGAGACCCAGTACTTC	CATSRARVGGETQYF
TRBV4-1	-	TRBJ2-7	-	TGCGCCAGCAGCCAAGGGACATTTACCTCCTACGAGCAGTACTTC	CASSQGTFTSYEQYF
TRBV7-2	-	TRBJ1-1	-	TGTGCCAGCAGCTGGGCCACGAACACTGAAGCTTTCTTT	CASSWATNTEAFF
TRBV5-3	-	TRBJ2-1	TRBD1	TGTGCCAGAAGCTTGGGGGACAGGCGGCCCGGGGACAATGAGCAGTTCTTC	CARSLGDRRPGDNEQFF
TRBV2	once	TRBJ1-4	TRBD1	TGTGCCAGCATAATGGACAGGGGGCGCGGTGAAAAACTGTTTTTT	CASIMDRGRGEKLFF
TRBV5-4	-	TRBJ2-5	TRBD1	TGTGCCAGCAGCTTGGGGGGACAGGCCACACAAGAGACCCAGTACTTC	CASSLGGQATQETQYF
TRBV7-6	-	TRBJ2-5	TRBD1	TGTGCCAGCAGCCGAGGGCAGGGGGCGGCGGAGACCCAGTACTTC	CASSRGQGAAETQYF
TRBV15	-	TRBJ2-7	TRBD1	TGTGCCAGAATCGGGACAGGGCCCTTCGCCTCCTACGAGCAGTACTTC	CARIGTGPFASYEQYF
TRBV5-1	-	TRBJ2-5	TRBD2	TGCGCCAGCAGCTTCCGCGGGGGGCCCCAAGAGACCCAGTACTTC	CASSFRGGPQETQYF
TRBV4-1	-	TRBJ2-3	TRBD2	TGCGCCAGCAGCCTAGTGCGGGGGGTCACAGATACGCAGTATTTT	CASSLVRGVTDTQYF
TRBV9	-	TRBJ1-2	TRBD1	TGTGCCAGCAGCGTAGGACAGGGGGGTGGCTACACCTTC	CASSVGQGGGYTF
TRBV15	few	TRBJ1-5	-	TGTGCCACCAGCAGAGATCGGAATCAGCCCCAGCATTTT	CATSRDRNQPQHF
TRBV5-1	-	TRBJ2-3	-	TGCGCCAGCAGCCCCAGGCCCACAGATACGCAGTATTTT	CASSPRPTDTQYF
TRBV4-1	-	TRBJ2-1	TRBD2	TGCGCCAGCAGCTTCGGCCCACTAGCGACATGGACCTACAATGAGCAGTTCTTC	CASSFGPLATWTYNEQFF
TRBV6-5	-	TRBJ1-5	-	TGTGCCAGCAGCCCTCGACAGCCGGCGGTAGGGCCCCAGCATTTT	CASSPRQPAVGPQHF
TRBV20-1	-	TRBJ2-5	-	TGCAGTGCTGCAAGGGGAGAGACCCAGTACTTC	CSAARGETQYF
TRBV2	-	TRBJ2-7	-	TGTGCCAGCAGACCCACCGGGACGGGAGCCTACGAGCAGTACTTC	CASRPTGTGAYEQYF
TRBV6-1	-	TRBJ1-1	-	TGTGCCAGCAGGGGAGGCGAGAAAAACACTGAAGCTTTCTTT	CASRGGEKNTEAFF
TRBV7-2	-	TRBJ2-2	TRBD1	TGTGCCAGCAGCCTAGGGACAGCGAGGGAGCTGTTTTTT	CASSLGTARELFF
TRBV5-4	-	TRBJ1-2	-	TGTGCCAGCAGCTTCACAGGTTCTAACTATGGCTACACCTTC	CASSFTGSNYGYTF
TRBV19	few	TRBJ2-7	TRBD1	TGTGCCAGTAGTGAGTCACAGGGGGAGCAGTACTTC	CASSESQGEQYF
TRBV7-9	-	TRBJ1-1	TRBD1	TGTGCCAGCAGCCTCCAGGGGGCAGGGAACACTGAAGCTTTCTTT	CASSLQGAGNTEAFF
TRBV6-6	-	TRBJ1-6	-	TGTGCCAGCAGTCACCGGGACACTAATTCACCCCTCCACTTT	CASSHRDTNSPLHF
TRBV5-1	-	TRBJ2-7	TRBD2	TGCGCCAGCAGCTTGGGCCTAGCGGAAACCTACGAGCAGTACTTC	CASSLGLAETYEQYF
TRBV4-2	few	TRBJ2-7	-	TGTGCCAGCAGCCAAGACAGGGCCTACGAGCAGTACTTC	CASSQDRAYEQYF
TRBV4-2	-	TRBJ1-1	TRBD1	TGTGCCAGCAGCCAAATCCTTGACAGGGGGCGGGTGAACACTGAAGCTTTCTTT	CASSQILDRGRVNTEAFF
TRBV27	-	TRBJ2-7	-	TGTGCCAGCAGTTTCTCGAGCTCCTACGAGCAGTACTTC	CASSFSSSYEQYF
TRBV5-6	-	TRBJ2-7	-	TGTGCCAGCAGCCGCCTGGTGAGCTCCTACGAGCAGTACTTC	CASSRLVSSYEQYF
TRBV7-2	-	TRBJ2-1	TRBD2	TGTGCCAGCAGTCTCACAAGCGGGGTGTACAATGAGCAGTTCTTC	CASSLTSGVYNEQFF
TRBV7-8	-	TRBJ1-1	-	TGTGCCAGCAGCCCGAGGGGCGGAGGGTCCATGAACACTGAAGCTTTCTTT	CASSPRGGGSMNTEAFF
TRBV6-1	-	TRBJ2-5	-	TGTGCCAGTTCTTGGACAGTTCAAGAGACCCAGTACTTC	CASSWTVQETQYF
TRBV21-1	-	TRBJ1-6	-	TGTGCCAGCAGCAAAGTTGTCACAAGGGGCTATAATTCACCCCTCCACTTT	CASSKVVTRGYNSPLHF
TRBV5-4	-	TRBJ2-2	TRBD1	TGTGCCAGCAGCTTGGATCAGGGGGCGGACACCGGGGAGCTGTTTTTT	CASSLDQGADTGELFF
TRBV7-2	-	TRBJ1-4	TRBD1	TGTGCCAGCAGCCTCACAGGGGGATGGCAGGAAAAACTGTTTTTT	CASSLTGGWQEKLFF
TRBV6-1	-	TRBJ2-1	-	TGTGCCAGCAGATTAGGACTGGATGAGCAGTTCTTC	CASRLGLDEQFF
TRBV6-4	few	TRBJ2-3	TRBD2	TGTGCCAGCAGTGACGAGCGGGGGGGTACAGATACGCAGTATTTT	CASSDERGGTDTQYF
TRBV29-1	-	TRBJ2-7	TRBD1	TGCAGCGTTGAGATCTTACGGGACAGTACCTACGAGCAGTACTTC	CSVEILRDSTYEQYF
TRBV6-5	-	TRBJ2-5	TRBD2	TGTGCCAGCAGTTACTCGAGTTTTCGGGGGGAAGAGACCCAGTACTTC	CASSYSSFRGEETQYF
TRBV5-6	once	TRBJ2-1	-	TGTGCCAGCAGCTTGTTAAATGAGCAGTTCTTC	CASSLLNEQFF
TRBV6-4	once	TRBJ2-3	TRBD2	TGTGCCAGCAGTGAGACTAGCGGGGGTCGAGATACGCAGTATTTT	CASSETSGGRDTQYF
TRBV10-3	-	TRBJ2-7	-	TGTGCCATCAGCAGGAGGGCCACCTACGAGCAGTACTTC	CAISRRATYEQYF
TRBV5-1	-	TRBJ2-7	-	TGCGCCAGCAGCCCCATCCGGGGGACGGAGCAGTACTTC	CASSPIRGTEQYF
TRBV15	-	TRBJ1-1	-	TGTGCCACCAGCAGAGAGGGAGGGGCTGAAGCTTTCTTT	CATSREGGAEAFF
TRBV4-2	-	TRBJ2-2	-	TGTGCCAGCAGCCACCTCCCCTGGCGGGGTCGTCCCGGGGAGCTGTTTTTT	CASSHLPWRGRPGELFF